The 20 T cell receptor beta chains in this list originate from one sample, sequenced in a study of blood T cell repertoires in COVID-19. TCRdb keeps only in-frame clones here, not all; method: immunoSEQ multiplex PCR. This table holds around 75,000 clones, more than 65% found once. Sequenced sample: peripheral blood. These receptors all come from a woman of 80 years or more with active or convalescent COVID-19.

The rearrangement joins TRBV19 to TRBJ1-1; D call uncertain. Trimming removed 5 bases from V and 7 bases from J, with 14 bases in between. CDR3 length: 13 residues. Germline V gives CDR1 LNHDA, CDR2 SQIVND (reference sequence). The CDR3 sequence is CASSQITGNEAFF. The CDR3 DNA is TGTGCCAGTAGTCAGATCACGGGGAATGAAGCTTTCTTT.

CDR3 region: CASSLAGGRNQPQHF. The CDR3 DNA reads TGTGCCAGCAGTTTAGCGGGGGGCCGAAATCAGCCCCAGCATTTT. This sequence joins TRBV28 and TRBJ1-5; a possible D gene is TRBD1 (6 bases). There are 15 residues in the CDR3. Germline assignment: CDR1 MDHEN and CDR2 SYDVKM. V gave up 2 bases and J gave up 4 bases, with 12 bases separating them.

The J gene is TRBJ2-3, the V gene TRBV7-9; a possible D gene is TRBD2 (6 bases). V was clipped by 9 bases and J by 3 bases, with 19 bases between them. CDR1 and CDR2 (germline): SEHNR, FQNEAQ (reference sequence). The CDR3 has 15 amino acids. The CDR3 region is CASLGRGRGTDTQYF. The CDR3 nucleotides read TGTGCCAGTCTAGGTCGGGGGAGAGGAACAGATACGCAGTATTTT. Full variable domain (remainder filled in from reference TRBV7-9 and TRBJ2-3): DTGVSQNPRHKITKRGQNVTFRCDPISEHNRLYWYRQTLGQGPEFLTYFQNEAQLEKSRLLSDRFSAERPKGSFSTLEIQRTEQGDSAMYLCASLGRGRGTDTQYFGPGTRLTVL.

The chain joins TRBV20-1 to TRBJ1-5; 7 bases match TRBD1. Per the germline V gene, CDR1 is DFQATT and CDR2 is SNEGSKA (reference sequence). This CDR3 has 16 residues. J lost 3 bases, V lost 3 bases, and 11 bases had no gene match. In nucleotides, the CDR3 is TGCAGTGCTAGTTCTCCCCGGACAGGTTCCAATCAGCCCCAGCATTTT. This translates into CSASSPRTGSNQPQHF.

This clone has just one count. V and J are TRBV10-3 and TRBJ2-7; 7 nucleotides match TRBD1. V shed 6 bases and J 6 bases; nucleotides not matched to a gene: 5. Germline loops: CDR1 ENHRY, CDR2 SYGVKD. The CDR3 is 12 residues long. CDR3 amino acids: CAIRTDRFEQYF. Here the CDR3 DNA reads TGTGCCATCAGGACGGACAGGTTCGAGCAGTACTTC.

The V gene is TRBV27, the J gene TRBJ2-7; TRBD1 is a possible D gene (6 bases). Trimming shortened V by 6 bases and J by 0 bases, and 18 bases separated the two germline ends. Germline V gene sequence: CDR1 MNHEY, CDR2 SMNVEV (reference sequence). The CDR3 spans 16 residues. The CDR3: CASSPKGQIGSYEQYF. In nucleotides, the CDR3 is TGTGCCAGCAGCCCGAAGGGACAAATCGGCTCCTACGAGCAGTACTTC.

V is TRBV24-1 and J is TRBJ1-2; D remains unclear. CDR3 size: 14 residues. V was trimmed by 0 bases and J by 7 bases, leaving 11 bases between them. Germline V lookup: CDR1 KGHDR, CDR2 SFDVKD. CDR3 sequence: CATSDLSRGFGYTF. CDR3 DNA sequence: TGTGCCACCAGTGATTTGTCGCGAGGTTTTGGCTACACCTTC.

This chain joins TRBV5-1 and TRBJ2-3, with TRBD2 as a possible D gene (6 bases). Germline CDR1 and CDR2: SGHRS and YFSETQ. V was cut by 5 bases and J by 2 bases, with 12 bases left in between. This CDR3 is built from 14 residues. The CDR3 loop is CASRSAGYTDTQYF. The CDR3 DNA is TGCGCCAGCAGGTCTGCGGGATACACAGATACGCAGTATTTT.

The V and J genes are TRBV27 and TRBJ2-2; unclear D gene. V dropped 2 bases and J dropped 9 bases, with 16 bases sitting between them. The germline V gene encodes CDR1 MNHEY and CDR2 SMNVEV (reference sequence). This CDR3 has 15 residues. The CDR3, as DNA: TGTGCCAGCAGTTTAGGTAGTACCCTCATTTGGGAGCTGTTTTTT. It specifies CASSLGSTLIWELFF.

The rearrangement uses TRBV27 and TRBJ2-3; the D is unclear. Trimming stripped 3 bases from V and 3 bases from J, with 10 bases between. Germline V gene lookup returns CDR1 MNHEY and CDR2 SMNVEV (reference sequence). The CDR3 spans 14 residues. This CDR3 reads CASSLNRQTDTQYF. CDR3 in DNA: TGTGCCAGCAGTTTGAACAGACAAACAGATACGCAGTATTTT.

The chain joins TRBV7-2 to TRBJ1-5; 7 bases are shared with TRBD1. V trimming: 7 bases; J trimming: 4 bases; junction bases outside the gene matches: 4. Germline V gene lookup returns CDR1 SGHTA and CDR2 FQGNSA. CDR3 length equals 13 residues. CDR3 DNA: TGTGCCAGCAACCAGGGGGTGAATCAGCCCCAGCATTTT. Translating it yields CASNQGVNQPQHF.

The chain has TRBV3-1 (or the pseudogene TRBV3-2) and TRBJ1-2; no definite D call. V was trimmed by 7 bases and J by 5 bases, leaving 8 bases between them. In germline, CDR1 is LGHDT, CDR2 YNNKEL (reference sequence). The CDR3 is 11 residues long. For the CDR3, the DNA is TGTGCCAGCAAGCCCCCTTATGGCTACACCTTC. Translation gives CASKPPYGYTF.

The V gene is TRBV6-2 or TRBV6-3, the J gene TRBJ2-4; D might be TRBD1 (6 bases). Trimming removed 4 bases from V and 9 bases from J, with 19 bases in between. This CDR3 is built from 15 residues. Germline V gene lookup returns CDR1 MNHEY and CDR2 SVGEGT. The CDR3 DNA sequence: TGTGCCAGCAGTTCCTTTAAGATCGGACAGATCATTCAGTACTTC. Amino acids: CASSSFKIGQIIQYF.

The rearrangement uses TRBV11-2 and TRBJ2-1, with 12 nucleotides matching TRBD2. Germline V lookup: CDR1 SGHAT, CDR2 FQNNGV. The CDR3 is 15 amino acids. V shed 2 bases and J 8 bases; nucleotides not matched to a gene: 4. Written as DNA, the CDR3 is TGTGCCAGCAGCTTACTAGCGGGAGGGCCTTATGAGCAGTTCTTC. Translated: CASSLLAGGPYEQFF. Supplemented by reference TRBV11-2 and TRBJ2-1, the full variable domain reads EAGVAQSPRYKIIEKRQSVAFWCNPISGHATLYWYQQILGQGPKLLIQFQNNGVVDDSQLPKDRFSAERLKGVDSTLKIQPAKLEDSAVYLCASSLLAGGPYEQFFGPGTRLTVL.

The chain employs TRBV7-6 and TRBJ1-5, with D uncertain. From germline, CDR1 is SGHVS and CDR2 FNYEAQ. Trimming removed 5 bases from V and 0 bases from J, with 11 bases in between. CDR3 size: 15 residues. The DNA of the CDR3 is TGTGCCAGCAGCCTAGATGAGGGTAGCAATCAGCCCCAGCATTTT. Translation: CASSLDEGSNQPQHF.

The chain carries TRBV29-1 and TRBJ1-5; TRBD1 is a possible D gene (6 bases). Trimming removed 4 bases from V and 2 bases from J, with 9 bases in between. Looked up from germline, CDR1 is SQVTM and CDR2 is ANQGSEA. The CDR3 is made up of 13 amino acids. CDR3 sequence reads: CSVVSGGNQPQHF. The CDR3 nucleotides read TGCAGCGTTGTTTCAGGGGGCAATCAGCCCCAGCATTTT.

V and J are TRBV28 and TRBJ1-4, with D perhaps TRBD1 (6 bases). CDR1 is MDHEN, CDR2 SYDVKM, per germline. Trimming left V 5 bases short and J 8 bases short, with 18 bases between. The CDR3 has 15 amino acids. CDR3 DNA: TGTGCCAGCAGTCTAGGGGGGGCGCGGTGGGAAAAACTGTTTTTT. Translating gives CASSLGGARWEKLFF.

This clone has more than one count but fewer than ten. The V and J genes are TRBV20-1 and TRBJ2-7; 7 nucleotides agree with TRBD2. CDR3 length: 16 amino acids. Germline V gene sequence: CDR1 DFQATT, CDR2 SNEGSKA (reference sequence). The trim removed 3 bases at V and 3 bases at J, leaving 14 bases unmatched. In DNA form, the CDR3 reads TGCAGTGCTAGTATTTCAGGCCAGCGGGGAAACTACGAGCAGTACTTC. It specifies CSASISGQRGNYEQYF.

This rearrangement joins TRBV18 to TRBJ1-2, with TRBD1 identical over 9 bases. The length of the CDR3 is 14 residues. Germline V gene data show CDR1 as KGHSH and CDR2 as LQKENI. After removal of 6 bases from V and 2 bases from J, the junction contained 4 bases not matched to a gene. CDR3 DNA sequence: TGTGCCAGCTCGTCTGGACAGGGGAACTATGGCTACACCTTC. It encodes CASSSGQGNYGYTF.

Here the CDR3 reads CASSQDWSGLYGYTF. CDR3 nucleotides: TGCGCCAGCAGCCAAGACTGGTCAGGTCTTTATGGCTACACCTTC. The V call is TRBV4-3, the J call TRBJ1-2; D is uncertain. With 0 bases removed from V and 5 bases from J, the gap between germline ends came to 13 bases. Looked up from germline, CDR1 is LGHNA and CDR2 is YSLEER. The length of the CDR3 is 15 residues.